The 11 T cell receptor beta chains below come from one sample, sequenced in a study of T cell changes during pregnancy in multiple sclerosis. The method was immunoSEQ multiplex PCR; TCRdb's version includes in-frame clones alone and lacks a portion of them. Of 55,000 or so clones in the sample, 92% were seen once. This specimen was CD4+ T cells from peripheral blood mononuclear cells, taken after pregnancy. The receptor source for this set is a female donor in good health, enrolled as a control in a pregnancy study.

The rearrangement joins TRBV2 to TRBJ2-2; 8 bases line up with TRBD1. CDR1 SNHLY and CDR2 FYNNEI come from the germline V gene. The V gene end was trimmed by 4 bases and the J gene end by 7 bases; junction bases not matched to a gene: 5. This CDR3 is built from 14 residues. The CDR3 bases are TGTGCCAGCAGTGGGGGGACAGGCATCGGGGAGCTGTTTTTT. Translation gives CASSGGTGIGELFF.

The chain couples TRBV5-1 to TRBJ1-5, with 8 positions matching TRBD1. From germline, CDR1 is SGHRS and CDR2 YFSETQ. The CDR3 is made up of 15 amino acids. Germline trimming cut 3 bases from V and 2 bases from J; bases unmatched to any gene: 4. CDR3 coding DNA: TGCGCCAGCAGCTCAGGACAGGGCGGCAATCAGCCCCAGCATTTT. Its translation is CASSSGQGGNQPQHF.

The genes are TRBV7-6 and TRBJ1-4, with D perhaps matching TRBD1 (6 bases). The ends were cut back, 1 base at V and 8 bases at J, with 14 bases in the middle. The length of the CDR3 is 15 residues. Germline assignment: CDR1 SGHVS and CDR2 FNYEAQ. The CDR3 sequence is CASSLEDRPGEKLFF. The CDR3 DNA reads as TGTGCCAGCAGCTTAGAAGACAGGCCGGGGGAAAAACTGTTTTTT.

V usage is TRBV18 and J usage is TRBJ2-6; D may be TRBD1 (6 bases). Germline V gene lookup returns CDR1 KGHSH and CDR2 LQKENI. With 2 bases removed from V and 0 bases from J, the gap between germline ends came to 8 bases. The CDR3 has 16 residues. CDR3 sequence: CASSPLGGSGANVLTF. CDR3 in DNA: TGTGCCAGCTCACCATTAGGGGGCTCTGGGGCCAACGTCCTGACTTTC. Filled out from reference TRBV18 and TRBJ2-6, the complete variable domain reads NAGVMQNPRHLVRRRGQEARLRCSPMKGHSHVYWYRQLPEEGLKFMVYLQKENIIDESGMPKERFSAEFPKEGPSILRIQQVVRGDSAAYFCASSPLGGSGANVLTFGAGSRLTVL.

The rearrangement links TRBV19 to TRBJ2-5, with TRBD2 identical over 10 bases. Per the germline V gene, CDR1 is LNHDA and CDR2 is SQIVND (reference sequence). The CDR3 totals 15 residues. J gave up 5 bases and V 5 bases, and 8 bases lay outside the gene matches. The CDR3 nucleotides read TGTGCCAGTAGTCCCAGCGGGGGGGGGTGGGAGACCCAGTACTTC. This codes for CASSPSGGGWETQYF.

This sequence joins TRBV5-1 and TRBJ2-5; TRBD2 matches 9 bases. From germline, CDR1 is SGHRS and CDR2 YFSETQ. The V segment lost 0 bases and the J segment 5 bases; nucleotides outside the gene matches: 5. This CDR3 comprises 15 residues. This chain's CDR3 is CASSLALAGAETQYF. CDR3 DNA: TGCGCCAGCAGCTTGGCCTTAGCGGGGGCCGAGACCCAGTACTTC.

The chain recombines TRBV5-4 with TRBJ1-4; the D gene is possibly TRBD1 (6 bases). Germline CDR1 reads SGHNT; CDR2 reads YYREEE (reference sequence). CDR3 length: 17 residues. V was shortened by 1 base and J by 0 bases, with 13 bases between the two germline ends. CDR3 in DNA: TGTGCCAGCAGCTTGATCGGCAGGGGTTCAACTAATGAAAAACTGTTTTTT. This translates into CASSLIGRGSTNEKLFF.

The chain has TRBV11-2 and TRBJ2-5; D is unresolved. Germline loops: CDR1 SGHAT, CDR2 FQNNGV. This CDR3 spans 14 amino acids. Trimming removed 5 bases at V and 4 bases at J, with 14 bases between. CDR3 sequence reads: CASSQFTSGETQYF. The CDR3 bases are TGTGCCAGCAGCCAATTTACCTCCGGAGAGACCCAGTACTTC.

The chain recombines TRBV14 with TRBJ2-2, with TRBD1 matching 7 bases. The CDR3 loop spans 14 amino acids. From germline, CDR1 is SGHDN and CDR2 FVKESK. Losses at the gene ends were 4 bases for V and 8 bases for J; bases not matched to a gene: 7. DNA of the CDR3: TGTGCCAGCAGCCGCAATACAGGGGCTGGGGAGCTGTTTTTT. This codes for CASSRNTGAGELFF.

The gene calls are TRBV30 and TRBJ1-2, with D uncertain. Trimming pared 0 bases from V and 2 bases from J, leaving 7 bases between. The V gene's germline CDR1 is GTSNPN and CDR2 SVGIG (reference sequence). The CDR3 is made up of 13 amino acids. The CDR3 reads CAWSVRSNYGYTF. CDR3 nucleotides: TGTGCCTGGAGTGTACGGTCGAACTATGGCTACACCTTC.

This chain uses TRBV10-3 with TRBJ1-2; 7 bases map to TRBD1. This CDR3 has 13 residues. V dropped 6 bases and J dropped 5; count of bases not matched to a gene: 6. Germline assignment: CDR1 ENHRY and CDR2 SYGVKD. CDR3 nucleotides: TGTGCCATCAGGGAGACAGGGCAGTATGGCTACACCTTC. As protein: CAIRETGQYGYTF.